This T cell receptor beta chain was documented in a study of T-cell memory formation after mild COVID-19. Overall study findings and caveats: Within pre-infection memory, some responding clones were found, suggesting cross-reactive memory joined.

From the 5' RACE reads, TCRdb called clonotypes with MiXCR, one entry per CDR3 protein. The profile shows 210,000 or so distinct CDR3 sequences, about 10% of them singletons. This clonotype was counted a few times. Its specificity is not known. The CDR3 runs 17 residues. Looked up from germline, CDR1 is SGHRS and CDR2 is YFSETQ. V was clipped by 0 bases and J by 0 bases, with 12 bases between them. The sequenced sample consisted of PBMCs or a T cell subset sorted from them (not recorded which). The chain links TRBV5-1 to TRBJ1-4, with a weak D call TRBD1 (6 bases). The sequence was collected from a young man who had mild COVID-19 (a few samples of this study predate the infection). Cell type and time point are not known. DNA for the CDR3: TGCGCCAGCAGCTTGGGCGGGGGCCGTCCAACTAATGAAAAACTGTTTTTT. It translates to CASSLGGGRPTNEKLFF.